Listed below are T cell receptor beta chains from one sample, sequenced in a study of cytomegalovirus exposure and HLA in healthy donors. Data came from immunoSEQ multiplex PCR; TCRdb stores just in-frame clones and leaves some out. The repertoire consists of roughly 70,000 clones, with 94% occurring once and the leading ten covering approximately 1.5%. Sequencing was done on a sample of PBMCs. These TCRs come from a man aged 18 to 29 in good health and CMV-seropositive. CDR3s leave out the opening cysteine and the closing phenylalanine or tryptophan.

v_gene	j_gene	CDR3aa
TRBV7-9	TRBJ2-3	ASSSYRGGTQY
TRBV2	TRBJ2-7	ASSHLPDQGYPAIEEQY
TRBV11-2	TRBJ2-6	ASSLVAGTAGANVLT
TRBV9	TRBJ1-4	ASSVQGVGSTNEKLF
TRBV7-2	TRBJ2-7	ASSFSGLALAEQY
TRBV29-1	TRBJ2-1	SVVQTSGRAYNEQF
TRBV5-1	TRBJ1-1	ASSLRVSVNTEAF
TRBV9	TRBJ2-1	ASSVEASPSSYNEQF
TRBV6-4	TRBJ2-3	ASSDRTSGTRGDTQY
TRBV19	TRBJ2-1	ASSGDGSIDNEQF
TRBV28	TRBJ2-2	ASSPANTGELF
TRBV11-3	TRBJ2-7	ASRIGINTRDEQY
TRBV7-9	TRBJ2-1	ASSRTASNEQF
TRBV11-1	TRBJ2-2	ASSLSFGQGNGELF
TRBV28	TRBJ1-2	ASSSPGKGQVYGYT
TRBV28	TRBJ2-7	ASSLSWGEGHYEQY
TRBV21-1	TRBJ2-7	ASSPLTSGRDDEQY
TRBV2	TRBJ1-5	ASSERGQYSNQPQH
TRBV6-6	TRBJ1-1	ASSYSGQANTEAF
TRBV5-6	TRBJ1-1	ASSLIDSPNTEAF
TRBV7-7	TRBJ2-1	ASSQGVSGGDHNEQF
TRBV25-1	TRBJ2-7	ASREGWAYEQY
TRBV7-3	TRBJ2-3	ASSFSGTSGTTDTQY
TRBV6-1	TRBJ2-2	ASIPTANTGELF
TRBV6-5	TRBJ2-3	ASSWGGPTDTQY
TRBV5-1	TRBJ2-1	ASSLGTSGASSYNEQF
TRBV13	TRBJ2-7	ASSPGGGYEQY
TRBV28	TRBJ2-2	ASSGQGRTGELF
TRBV11-2	TRBJ2-2	ASSLVGTQPSGELF
TRBV5-5	TRBJ2-2	ASSLASALNTGELF
TRBV18	TRBJ1-2	ASSPVGGVNYGYT
TRBV7-3	TRBJ2-7	ASSLDRGYEQY
TRBV15	TRBJ1-3	ATSPTGLGNTIY